The 27 T cell receptor beta chains in this list originate from one sample, sequenced in a study of shared clonotypes between healthy human individuals. Sequencing used immunoSEQ multiplex PCR; TCRdb keeps in-frame clones, though not all of them. The sample holds about 2.4 million clones, about 92% seen once. The specimen was naive CD4+ T cells sorted from blood. Subset described: CD45RA+ positively selected. Source of these receptors: a man aged 18 to 30 in good health.

The J gene is TRBJ2-5, the V gene TRBV7-9; D is unresolved. CDR1 is SEHNR, CDR2 FQNEAQ, per germline (reference sequence). This CDR3 has 11 residues. V dropped 5 bases and J dropped 5 bases, with 6 bases sitting between them. CDR3 nucleotide sequence: TGTGCCAGCAGCCCCGATGAGACCCAGTACTTC. Residues: CASSPDETQYF.

This chain connects TRBV5-1 to TRBJ2-3, with D maybe TRBD2 (5 bases). Trimming stripped 7 bases from V and 6 bases from J, with 15 bases between. Germline V gene lookup returns CDR1 SGHRS and CDR2 YFSETQ. The CDR3 has 13 residues. CDR3 protein: CASHVAGSDTQYF. The CDR3 region has the DNA TGCGCCAGCCACGTGGCGGGTTCTGATACGCAGTATTTT.

The V gene is TRBV10-3, the J gene TRBJ1-5, with TRBD1 matching 7 bases. Losses at the gene ends were 10 bases for V and 6 bases for J; bases not matched to a gene: 9. CDR1 and CDR2 (germline): ENHRY, SYGVKD. The CDR3 runs 13 residues. The CDR3 region is CATRTGDAQPQHF. CDR3 DNA: TGTGCCACTAGAACAGGGGACGCTCAGCCCCAGCATTTT.

Comment on this clone: Other DNA sequences of this sample code for an identical CDR3. The V and J genes are TRBV5-1 and TRBJ2-7; tentatively, D is TRBD1 (6 bases). The V end lost 1 base, the J end lost 2 bases, and 10 bases lay between the germline ends. CDR3 length equals 14 residues. CDR1 is SGHRS and CDR2 is YFSETQ in the germline V gene. The CDR3 region is CASSLSGGAYEQYF. The DNA of the CDR3 is TGCGCCAGCAGCTTGAGTGGGGGCGCCTACGAGCAGTACTTC.

The chain uses TRBV30 and TRBJ2-7; perhaps TRBD1 as D (5 bases). In germline, CDR1 is GTSNPN, CDR2 SVGIG (reference sequence). Trimming took off 2 bases at V and 0 bases at J, with 17 bases between the two ends. This CDR3 comprises 16 residues. Written as DNA, the CDR3 is TGTGCCTGGAGTTTAACCGGACATAAAATCTCCTACGAGCAGTACTTC. It translates to CAWSLTGHKISYEQYF.

The chain is built from TRBV10-3 and TRBJ1-1; tentative D call: TRBD1 (6 bases). V was cut by 7 bases and J by 0 bases, with 12 bases left in between. Germline V gene data show CDR1 as ENHRY and CDR2 as SYGVKD. This CDR3 has 14 amino acids. Here the CDR3 reads CAINPTGLNTEAFF. CDR3 nucleotides: TGTGCCATCAATCCGACAGGATTGAACACTGAAGCTTTCTTT.

Concerning this clone: Other DNA sequences of this sample code for an identical CDR3. This rearrangement joins TRBV5-1 to TRBJ2-5, with D possibly matching TRBD2 (6 bases). Looked up from germline, CDR1 is SGHRS and CDR2 is YFSETQ. CDR3 length equals 14 residues. Trimming cost V 0 bases and J 5 bases, with 11 bases left between them. The CDR3 nucleotides are TGCGCCAGCAGCTTGGGATCAGCGGGCGAGACCCAGTACTTC. It translates to CASSLGSAGETQYF. The entire variable domain, with the rest obtained from reference TRBV5-1 and TRBJ2-5, is as follows: KAGVTQTPRYLIKTRGQQVTLSCSPISGHRSVSWYQQTPGQGLQFLFEYFSETQRNKGNFPGRFSGRQFSNSRSEMNVSTLELGDSALYLCASSLGSAGETQYFGPGTRLLVL.

V gene TRBV5-4 combines with J gene TRBJ2-1; tentatively, D is TRBD2 (6 bases). CDR1 and CDR2 from the germline V gene are SGHNT and YYREEE (reference sequence). This CDR3 spans 18 amino acids. Deletions cut 4 bases from V and 2 bases from J, with 22 bases between. This CDR3 is CASSPGSPEGFTYNEQFF. For the CDR3, the DNA is TGTGCCAGCAGCCCCGGGAGTCCTGAGGGGTTTACCTACAATGAGCAGTTCTTC.

The chain employs TRBV4-2 and TRBJ2-7; 11 bases line up with TRBD1. The CDR3 is made up of 15 amino acids. CDR1 is LGHNA, CDR2 YNFKEQ, per germline. With V trimmed by 3 bases and J by 2 bases, 3 bases remained unmatched. CDR3 nucleotides: TGTGCCAGCAGCCAGGGGACAGGGGGGGCCTACGAGCAGTACTTC. Protein product: CASSQGTGGAYEQYF.

Points on this clone: A much bigger clone sits one base away, suggesting this may be a read error. This sample also contains other DNA sequences that code for the same CDR3. DNA for the CDR3: TGCGCCAGCAGCTTGAGAGAGACCCAGTACTTC. The encoded protein is CASSLRETQYF. V is TRBV5-1 and J is TRBJ2-5; no clear D. Germline CDR1 is SGHRS and CDR2 is YFSETQ. The V and J ends lost 1 base and 4 bases respectively, with 2 bases between them. This CDR3 is built from 11 residues.

The rearrangement joins TRBV7-2 to TRBJ2-7, with a weak D call TRBD2 (6 bases). V lost 5 bases and J 2 bases, leaving 16 bases between the germline ends. From germline, CDR1 is SGHTA and CDR2 FQGNSA. This CDR3 is 15 amino acids long. The CDR3 bases are TGTGCCAGCAGCGCCGCGGGGCAGCCTGCCTACGAGCAGTACTTC. Its protein product is CASSAAGQPAYEQYF.

The CDR3 reads CASSRTGEGTEAFF. CDR3 nucleotide sequence: TGTGCCAGCAGCCGAACAGGGGAGGGCACTGAAGCTTTCTTT. V gene TRBV5-4 combines with J gene TRBJ1-1; 7 bases fit TRBD1. CDR1 SGHNT and CDR2 YYREEE come from the germline V gene (reference sequence). The ends lost 4 bases at V and 4 bases at J; junction bases unmatched: 7. CDR3 length: 14 amino acids. The complete variable domain, with remaining parts taken from reference TRBV5-4 and TRBJ1-1, reads ETGVTQSPTHLIKTRGQQVTLRCSSQSGHNTVSWYQQALGQGPQFIFQYYREEENGRGNFPPRFSGLQFPNYSSELNVNALELDDSALYLCASSRTGEGTEAFFGQGTRLTVV.

The V call is TRBV11-2, the J call TRBJ1-2; D unclear. The length of the CDR3 is 13 residues. From germline, CDR1 is SGHAT and CDR2 FQNNGV. V lost 0 bases and J 0 bases, leaving 2 bases between the germline ends. This CDR3 reads CASSLEANYGYTF. The CDR3 DNA is TGTGCCAGCAGCTTAGAGGCTAACTATGGCTACACCTTC.

J is TRBJ1-2 and V is TRBV2; a possible D gene is TRBD1 (5 bases). The V end lost 3 bases, the J end lost 8 bases, and 22 bases lay between the germline ends. This CDR3 has 16 amino acids. Germline lookup yields CDR1 SNHLY and CDR2 FYNNEI. The CDR3 protein is CASSDPSRVGIRGYTF. DNA of the CDR3: TGTGCCAGCAGTGATCCGTCCAGGGTCGGAATAAGAGGCTACACCTTC.

V and J are TRBV7-6 and TRBJ2-1, with 7 bases identical to TRBD2. The CDR3 runs 16 residues. The J segment lost 9 bases and the V segment lost 0 bases, leaving 11 bases of the junction unmatched. CDR1 is SGHVS, CDR2 FNYEAQ, per germline. CDR3 sequence: CASSLAAGFAIGEQFF. For the CDR3, the DNA is TGTGCCAGCAGCTTAGCAGCGGGATTCGCAATTGGTGAGCAGTTCTTC.

V is TRBV29-1 and J is TRBJ1-3, with D possibly being TRBD1 (5 bases). The CDR3 is 13 residues long. Trimming shortened V by 6 bases and J by 2 bases, and 11 bases separated the two germline ends. Looked up from germline, CDR1 is SQVTM and CDR2 is ANQGSEA. CDR3 residues: CSVGTEAGNTIYF. The CDR3 region has the DNA TGCAGCGTGGGGACGGAGGCTGGAAACACCATATATTTT. Full variable domain (outside the CDR3, taken from reference TRBV29-1 and TRBJ1-3): SAVISQKPSRDICQRGTSLTIQCQVDSQVTMMFWYRQQPGQSLTLIATANQGSEATYESGFVIDKFPISRPNLTFSTLTVSNMSPEDSSIYLCSVGTEAGNTIYFGEGSWLTVV.

The gene calls are TRBV7-3 and TRBJ1-1; D gene ambiguous. V was clipped by 5 bases and J by 0 bases, with 7 bases between them. This CDR3 comprises 13 residues. The germline V gene has CDR1 SGHTA and CDR2 FQGTGA. The chain's CDR3 is CASSPSVNTEAFF. The CDR3 DNA reads as TGTGCCAGCAGCCCCTCGGTGAACACTGAAGCTTTCTTT.

The chain is built from TRBV6-1 and TRBJ2-5, with 8 bases fitting TRBD1. Germline CDR1 reads MNHNS; CDR2 reads SASEGT. Trimming removed 5 bases from V and 1 base from J; junction bases left unmatched: 3. The CDR3 totals 14 residues. This CDR3 reads CASSSQGAQETQYF. The CDR3 nucleotides read TGTGCCAGCAGTAGCCAGGGGGCCCAAGAGACCCAGTACTTC.

About this clone: Other DNA sequences in the sample encode the same CDR3. The CDR3 DNA is TGTGCCAGCTCACCACCAGTCTCCTACGAGCAGTACTTC. Translating gives CASSPPVSYEQYF. This chain connects TRBV18 to TRBJ2-7, with D uncertain. The CDR3 loop spans 13 amino acids. Trimming removed 0 bases from V and 0 bases from J, with 3 bases in between. The V gene's germline CDR1 is KGHSH and CDR2 LQKENI.

V usage is TRBV10-3 and J usage is TRBJ1-5; D is uncertain. The CDR3 runs to 16 residues. The germline gives CDR1 ENHRY, CDR2 SYGVKD. V lost 0 bases and J 2 bases, leaving 11 bases between the germline ends. The CDR3 reads CAISESPEAGNQPQHF. The CDR3 DNA reads TGTGCCATCAGTGAGTCTCCCGAAGCGGGCAATCAGCCCCAGCATTTT.

CDR3 amino acids: CASSATGVPANYGYTF. The DNA of the CDR3 is TGCGCCAGCAGCGCAACAGGGGTTCCAGCTAACTATGGCTACACCTTC. The J gene is TRBJ1-2, the V gene TRBV5-1; 7 bases are shared with TRBD1. Germline V gene data show CDR1 as SGHRS and CDR2 as YFSETQ. CDR3 size: 16 residues. V dropped 4 bases and J dropped 0; count of bases not matched to a gene: 9.

The rearrangement uses TRBV6-6 and TRBJ1-1; TRBD1 agrees at 8 bases. The ends lost 4 bases at V and 4 bases at J; junction bases unmatched: 8. Germline-derived CDR1 and CDR2 are MNHNY and SVGAGI (reference sequence). There are 15 residues in the CDR3. This CDR3 reads CASSSQGQASTEAFF. DNA of the CDR3: TGTGCCAGCAGTTCCCAGGGACAGGCGAGCACTGAAGCTTTCTTT.

The chain employs TRBV29-1 and TRBJ1-2; no clear D gene. The CDR3 spans 10 residues. V was trimmed by 0 bases and J by 13 bases, leaving 9 bases between them. Germline CDR1 and CDR2: SQVTM and ANQGSEA. In DNA, the CDR3 is TGCAGCGTTGAAGATGGGCGGGGCACCTTC. Protein sequence: CSVEDGRGTF.

The V call is TRBV6-6, the J call TRBJ1-1; D is ambiguous. Trimming shortened V by 6 bases and J by 2 bases, and 7 bases separated the two germline ends. CDR1 is MNHNY, CDR2 SVGAGI, per germline (reference sequence). The CDR3 is made up of 12 amino acids. Here the CDR3 DNA reads TGTGCCAGCAGGTCCGTAAACACTGAAGCTTTCTTT. Amino acid sequence: CASRSVNTEAFF.

On this clone: Distinct nucleotide sequences in the sample also encode this CDR3. The chain employs TRBV18 and TRBJ1-1, with a tentative D call TRBD1 (6 bases). The CDR3 consists of 14 residues. The V gene lost 1 base and the J gene lost 1 base, with 7 bases spanning the gap. Germline V gene sequence: CDR1 KGHSH, CDR2 LQKENI. The CDR3 sequence: CASSPRGQNTEAFF. CDR3 DNA sequence: TGTGCCAGCTCACCACGGGGGCAGAACACTGAAGCTTTCTTT.

J is TRBJ2-3 and V is TRBV23-1, with TRBD2 matching over 8 bases. TRBV23-1 is classed as an ORF, of uncertain function. The CDR3 consists of 17 residues. The ends lost 4 bases at V and 0 bases at J; junction bases unmatched: 9. This CDR3 is CASSPRGGGTSTDTQYF. The CDR3 region has the DNA TGCGCCAGCAGTCCGCGGGGCGGGGGGACCAGCACAGATACGCAGTATTTT.

The chain uses TRBV5-4 and TRBJ2-7; tentatively, D is TRBD1 (5 bases). The CDR3 has 15 amino acids. Looked up from germline, CDR1 is SGHNT and CDR2 is YYREEE (reference sequence). The V and J ends lost 4 bases and 0 bases respectively, with 14 bases between them. The CDR3 here is CASSTGLGASYEQYF. CDR3 nucleotides: TGTGCCAGCAGCACTGGCCTAGGGGCCTCCTACGAGCAGTACTTC.